The 18 T cell receptor delta chains given below trace back to one sample, sequenced in a study of gamma-delta chains in newborns, infants, children (dated by TCRdb to between 2018 and 2021). Sequenced on an Illumina MiSeq. Identical DNA sequences were merged into single rows after TCRdb reprocessed the public reads with CATT. The table for this sample lists roughly 15,000 delta-chain clones; about 7% of them were counted only once. Of the sample, more than 20% is held by the ten largest clones. Specimen: blood. The receptor source for this set is a child who was a newborn, infant or young child, either healthy, febrile or measles-vaccinated (not recorded which).

On this clone: The junction does not match germline at one end; this may be a read error. The rearrangement uses TRDV2 and TRDJ3, with 13 bases that match TRDD3. Looked up from germline, CDR1 is GEAIGNYY and CDR2 is EKD. The CDR3 covers 21 residues. CDR3 loop: CACDTLLGDTLSSWGTRQMFF. Here the CDR3 DNA reads TGTGCCTGTGACACCTTACTGGGGGATACGCTTAGCTCCTGGGGCACCCGACAGATGTTTTTC.

The sample holds a few counts of this clone. The junction does not match germline at one end; this may be a read error. The sample contains more than one DNA sequence encoding this CDR3. This chain joins TRDV2 and TRDJ3; D remains ambiguous. This CDR3 has 16 residues. Germline loops: CDR1 GEAIGNYY, CDR2 EKD. The CDR3, as DNA: TGCGCCTGTGACGTCATCGGGTCCTGGGACACCCGACAGATGTTTTTC. Translation: CACDVIGSWDTRQMFF.

The chain links TRDV2 to TRDJ3; 8 bases are a match to TRDD1. This CDR3 has 15 residues. Germline values: CDR1 GEAIGNYY, CDR2 EKD. The V and J ends lost 3 bases and 3 bases, in that order; junction bases with no gene match: 0. CDR3 protein: CACDEIVWDTRQMFF. CDR3 nucleotides: TGTGCCTGTGACGAAATAGTCTGGGACACCCGACAGATGTTTTTC.

The genes are TRDV2 and TRDJ2; 10 bases line up with TRDD3. This CDR3 comprises 13 residues. Germline CDR1 GEAIGNYY, CDR2 EKD. CDR3 bases: TGTGCGCTGGGGGATACTTTGACAGCACAACTCTTCTTT. Translating gives CALGDTLTAQLFF.

There are many counts of this clone. TCRdb's entry gives the protein of a much larger clone, which mismatches this DNA's translation at residue 10, likely from a read error; the protein reported here is translated from the DNA. The sample carries other DNA sequences with the same CDR3. The chain employs TRDV2 and TRDJ3, with 12 positions matching TRDD3. CDR3 length: 17 amino acids. Losses at the gene ends were 3 bases for V and 5 bases for J; bases not matched to a gene: 4. CDR1 GEAIGNYY and CDR2 EKD come from the germline V gene. The CDR3 region has the DNA TGTGCCTGTGACGTACTGGGGGATACCAGGGACACCCGACAGATGTTTTTC. It encodes CACDVLGDTRDTRQMFF.

As for this clone: The sample holds other DNA sequences that translate to the same CDR3. This sequence joins TRDV2 and TRDJ3; a possible D gene is TRDD3 (6 bases). Looked up from germline, CDR1 is GEAIGNYY and CDR2 is EKD. Between the trimmed V and J ends, which lost 0 bases and 0 bases, there was a span of 11 bases. This CDR3 has 18 residues. Here the CDR3 DNA reads TGTGCCTGTGACACCTGGGGGCCGTACTCCTGGGACACCCGACAGATGTTTTTC. It specifies CACDTWGPYSWDTRQMFF.

Remarks on this clone: The DNA is left out, because the CDR3 cannot be placed on it with certainty; the CDR3 is given as TCRdb lists it. The chain has TRAV29/DV5 and TRDJ1; TRDD3, the D gene given by the table, was not confirmed from the DNA. CDR1 and CDR2 from the germline V gene are NSMFDY and ISSIKDK. The CDR3 spans 17 residues, counting both ends. Here the CDR3 reads CSVLLCSILGDTDKLIF.

The chain uses TRDV2 and TRDJ2; possible D gene TRDD3, 6 bases. Looked up from germline, CDR1 is GEAIGNYY and CDR2 is EKD. This CDR3 has 18 amino acids. With 1 base removed from V and 0 bases from J, the gap between germline ends came to 17 bases. The CDR3 sequence is CACDTVGGTYPLTAQLFF. The CDR3 DNA sequence: TGTGCCTGTGACACGGTGGGGGGCACCTACCCTTTGACAGCACAACTCTTCTTT.

This clone has only a few counts. The chain is built from TRAV29/DV5 and TRDJ3, with 9 bases fitting TRDD3. Looked up from germline, CDR1 is NSMFDY and CDR2 is ISSIKDK. The CDR3 has 18 residues. The ends lost 0 bases at V and 0 bases at J; junction bases unmatched: 4. The CDR3 bases are TGTGCAGCAAGCGAGAGTGGGGGATACTCCTGGGACACCCGACAGATGTTTTTC. The encoded protein is CAASESGGYSWDTRQMFF.

Regarding this clone: A read error may be the cause here, since a much bigger clone is one base away. This CDR3 is also generated by other DNA sequences in the sample. The chain combines TRDV2 with TRDJ3, with a weak D call TRDD3 (6 bases). V was clipped by 3 bases and J by 0 bases, with 14 bases between them. Germline V CDR1 and CDR2: GEAIGNYY, EKD. This CDR3 has 18 residues. CDR3 in amino acids: CACDVLGVLSWDTRQMFF. In DNA, the CDR3 is TGTGCCTGTGACGTACTGGGAGTCCTCTCCTGGGACACCCGACAGATGTTTTTC.

By share of the sample, this clone is medium-sized. The chain's CDR3 is CACDTWGMDTRQMFF. CDR3 nucleotides: TGTGCCTGTGACACCTGGGGGATGGACACCCGACAGATGTTTTTC. This chain links TRDV2 with TRDJ3; 8 bases are shared with TRDD3. The germline gives CDR1 GEAIGNYY, CDR2 EKD. The CDR3 spans 15 residues. The J segment lost 6 bases and the V segment lost 0 bases, leaving 0 bases of the junction unmatched.

About this clone itself: This may come from a read error, since a much larger clone is one base off. The chain recombines TRDV2 with TRDJ2, with 7 bases matching TRDD3. Germline V gives CDR1 GEAIGNYY, CDR2 EKD. Trimming took 2 bases from V and 1 from J; bases not matched to a gene: 3. The CDR3 has 15 amino acids. The CDR3 spells CACDKMGDLTAQLFF. In nucleotides, the CDR3 is TGTGCCTGTGACAAAATGGGGGATTTGACAGCACAACTCTTCTTT.

This clone was counted between two and nine times. CDR3 region: CACDPVGDTSRTDKLIF. DNA of the CDR3: TGTGCCTGTGACCCTGTGGGGGATACCAGTCGCACCGATAAACTCATCTTT. The chain carries TRDV2 and TRDJ1; 10 positions agree with TRDD3. V trimming: 3 bases; J trimming: 1 base; junction bases outside the gene matches: 10. Looked up from germline, CDR1 is GEAIGNYY and CDR2 is EKD. The CDR3 length is 17 residues.

Of note for this clone: The mismatch at residue 9 between this DNA's translation and the TCRdb protein of a much larger clone likely reflects a read error; the protein shown is translated from the DNA. The chain employs TRDV2 and TRDJ3, with D tentatively TRDD3 (6 bases). This CDR3 contains 16 residues. The germline V gene has CDR1 GEAIGNYY and CDR2 EKD. V was trimmed by 0 bases and J by 5 bases, leaving 10 bases between them. CDR3 sequence (DNA): TGTGCCTGTGACACCGTGGGGGCCCGGGACACCCGACAGATGTTTTTC. Protein sequence: CACDTVGARDTRQMFF.

At least ten counts were recorded for this clone. V is TRAV29/DV5 and J is TRDJ1; TRDD3 aligns across 8 bases. Germline values: CDR1 NSMFDY, CDR2 ISSIKDK. The V and J ends lost 3 bases and 1 base, in that order; junction bases with no gene match: 14. This CDR3 spans 17 amino acids. The CDR3: CAATRTGGQEVTDKLIF. The CDR3 DNA is TGTGCAGCAACTCGTACTGGGGGTCAGGAGGTCACCGATAAACTCATCTTT.

This clone was observed a few times. This chain connects TRDV2 to TRDJ3, with 13 bases matching TRDD3. Trimming took 1 base from V and 3 from J; bases not matched to a gene: 5. This CDR3 contains 19 residues. CDR1 is GEAIGNYY, CDR2 EKD, per germline. CDR3 sequence: CACDTTGGYGGWDTRQMFF. CDR3 sequence (DNA): TGTGCCTGTGACACTACTGGGGGATACGGTGGCTGGGACACCCGACAGATGTTTTTC.

In its sample, this clone was seen a few times. A mismatch at residue 13 separates the TCRdb protein from the translated DNA, so the protein presented here was translated from the DNA. The chain has TRDV2 and TRDJ2, with 10 bases fitting TRDD3. This CDR3 region has 16 residues. The V gene's germline CDR1 is GEAIGNYY and CDR2 EKD. The CDR3 loop is CACDSVGDTLTARLFF. The CDR3 DNA is TGTGCCTGTGACTCCGTGGGGGATACTTTGACAGCACGACTCTTCTTT.

Here the CDR3 reads CASLVGPKYTDKLIF. CDR3 nucleotides: TGTGCCTCCCTCGTGGGGCCAAAGTACACCGATAAACTCATCTTT. The chain joins TRDV3 to TRDJ1; TRDD3 is a possible D gene (5 bases). CDR1 and CDR2 (germline): TVYSNPD, GDNSRS (reference sequence). V was shortened by 4 bases and J by 0 bases, with 18 bases between the two germline ends. This CDR3 has 15 amino acids.